This T cell receptor (beta chain) derives from a study of control samples from healthy donors and cancer patients. The germline gives CDR1 MNHNY, CDR2 SVGAGI (reference sequence). The CDR3 is made up of 12 amino acids. The V and J ends lost 5 bases and 6 bases respectively, with 11 bases between them. The table came from immunoSEQ multiplex PCR; TCRdb's copy has only in-frame clones and leaves some out. The data show 140,000 or so clones, approximately 92% seen once. This chain joins TRBV6-6 and TRBJ2-7, with D maybe TRBD1 (6 bases). The sample taken for sequencing was blood. The TCR sequence derives from a man between 25 and 39 years old in good health. This chain's CDR3 is CASSVTGFEQYF. For the CDR3, the DNA is TGTGCCAGCAGTGTAACAGGGTTCGAGCAGTACTTC.